This TCR beta chain was identified during a study of blood T cell repertoires in COVID-19. Turning to the study itself: Acute and convalescent COVID-19 samples came from the United States, Italy and Spain. PBMCs, B-cell-depleted T cells, or T cells provided the cDNA or gDNA that made up the material.

CDR3 length equals 14 residues. Trimming cost V 4 bases and J 4 bases; bases outside gene matches: 5. The germline V gene has CDR1 ENHRY and CDR2 SYGVKD. How the authors handled the data: Scientists estimated how many nucleated cells there were by amplifying reference gene primers. This table comes from immunoSEQ multiplex PCR, and its TCRdb copy is limited to in-frame clones, with some not included. V and J calls and clone size are given by that table; D and trimming were obtained from the DNA. The sample lists tens of thousands of clones; about four fifths were seen once. This clone was recorded only once.

This chain uses TRBV10-3 with TRBJ2-7; the match to TRBD1 covers 9 bases. The specimen sequenced was peripheral blood. The receptor was derived from a man in his 60s with acute or convalescent COVID-19. CDR3 protein: CAISVGTGSYEQYF. The DNA for the CDR3 is TGTGCCATCAGTGTAGGGACAGGGTCTTACGAGCAGTACTTC.